The 7 T cell receptor beta chains given below trace back to one sample, sequenced in a study of blood T cells in healthy people across ages. A second PCR, run for roughly 6 to 11 cycles, used a sample-barcoded 5' primer plus a J-beta primer mix. In TCRdb, the 5' RACE reads were re-called with MiXCR into one record per CDR3 protein. The sample contains 900,000 to 950,000 distinct CDR3 sequences, roughly 29% of which appear only once. These data were likewise used in another study, on T cells of mothers and their children.

Sequencing was carried out using blood. These receptors came from a woman in her thirties or forties in good health.

With regard to this clonotype: A read error may be the cause here, since a much bigger clone is one base away. The rearrangement links TRBV18 to TRBJ2-7; D perhaps matches TRBD2 (5 bases). The CDR3 extends over 12 amino acids. Looked up from germline, CDR1 is KGHSH and CDR2 is LQKENI. CDR3 residues: CAGSESREEQYF. The CDR3 DNA sequence: TGTGCCGGCTCAGAAAGTAGGGAGGAGCAGTACTTC.

With respect to this clonotype: One end of the junction does not line up with germline, which may come from a read error. The chain uses TRBV4-1 and TRBJ1-5, with 11 bases lining up with TRBD1. This CDR3 region has 16 residues. Germline lookup yields CDR1 MGHRA and CDR2 YSYEKL. This chain's CDR3 is CASSQDGTGGIQPRHF. CDR3 in DNA: TGCGCCAGCAGCCAAGATGGGACAGGGGGAATTCAGCCCCGGCATTTT.

This clonotype was counted ten times or more. The gene calls are TRBV15 and TRBJ2-7; D unclear. The CDR3 totals 16 residues. Germline CDR1 LNHNV, CDR2 YYDKDF (reference sequence). V lost 4 bases and J 0 bases, leaving 16 bases between the germline ends. The CDR3 spells CATSNFLGDSSYEQYF. The CDR3 coding sequence is TGTGCCACCAGCAACTTTCTAGGTGACTCCTCCTACGAGCAGTACTTC.

The chain recombines TRBV5-6 with TRBJ1-6, with D maybe TRBD1 (5 bases). V was clipped by 3 bases and J by 7 bases, with 14 bases between them. Germline V CDR1 and CDR2: SGHDT, YYEEEE. The CDR3 spans 15 residues. The CDR3 sequence is CASSYGGRRNSPLHF. The CDR3 coding sequence is TGTGCCAGCAGCTATGGGGGACGGAGGAATTCACCCCTCCACTTT. The full variable domain, its missing parts supplied by reference TRBV5-6 and TRBJ1-6, is DAGVTQSPTHLIKTRGQQVTLRCSPKSGHDTVSWYQQALGQGPQFIFQYYEEEERQRGNFPDRFSGHQFPNYSSELNVNALLLGDSALYLCASSYGGRRNSPLHFGNGTRLTVT.

This clonotype was found many times. This chain links TRBV6-2 or TRBV6-3 with TRBJ2-5; 10 bases map to TRBD2. Germline-derived CDR1 and CDR2 are MNHEY and SVGEGT. V gave up 5 bases and J gave up 5 bases; unmatched junction bases: 5. The CDR3 spans 14 residues. The chain's CDR3 is CASSGLAVHETQYF. CDR3 DNA: TGTGCCAGCAGTGGACTAGCGGTTCACGAGACCCAGTACTTC.

About this clonotype itself: Relative to the germline gene, one junction end is altered; a read error may explain this. The J gene is TRBJ2-1, the V gene TRBV10-3; D remains ambiguous. Germline values: CDR1 ENHRY, CDR2 SYGVKD. The CDR3 totals 14 residues. The CDR3 DNA follows: TGTGTCATCAGTGAAAGACCGGGTGGGGATGAGCAGTTCTTC. Residues: CVISERPGGDEQFF.

There are many counts of this clonotype. The CDR3 is CATSRRGAIVGETQYF. The CDR3 nucleotides are TGTGCCACCAGCAGACGGGGGGCGATTGTGGGGGAGACCCAGTACTTC. The genes are TRBV15 and TRBJ2-5; the D gene is possibly TRBD2 (7 bases). The V gene's germline CDR1 is LNHNV and CDR2 YYDKDF (reference sequence). V lost 2 bases and J 5 bases, leaving 18 bases between the germline ends. The CDR3 runs 16 residues.